These 7 T cell receptor beta chains were all obtained from the same sample, sequenced in a study of neoadjuvant anti-PD-1 for oral cavity cancer. Only in-frame clones appear in the TCRdb table, and some are missing; sequencing was by immunoSEQ multiplex PCR. Of around 14,000 clones in the sample, 55% to 80% were seen once. The source was PBMCs, collected before nivolumab (anti-PD-1) treatment. The receptors come from a person aged 35-79 years with oral cavity squamous cell carcinoma.

This clone was counted a few times. This chain uses TRBV19 with TRBJ2-3, with a tentative D call TRBD1 (6 bases). Between the trimmed V and J ends, which lost 6 bases and 2 bases, there was a span of 21 bases. Looked up from germline, CDR1 is LNHDA and CDR2 is SQIVND (reference sequence). The length of the CDR3 is 17 residues. The CDR3 here is CASRRIGNRVLTDTQYF. The CDR3 nucleotides read TGTGCCAGTAGGAGGATAGGAAACAGGGTCCTCACAGATACGCAGTATTTT.

V gene TRBV14 combines with J gene TRBJ1-1; D is unclear. V was trimmed by 0 bases and J by 0 bases, leaving 5 bases between them. Germline-derived CDR1 and CDR2 are SGHDN and FVKESK. CDR3 length: 14 residues. CDR3 loop: CASSQEQMNTEAFF. The CDR3 DNA is TGTGCCAGCAGCCAAGAACAGATGAACACTGAAGCTTTCTTT.

The chain combines TRBV19 with TRBJ2-1, with 10 bases aligning to TRBD1. In germline, CDR1 is LNHDA, CDR2 SQIVND (reference sequence). The CDR3 loop spans 12 amino acids. The V gene end was trimmed by 9 bases and the J gene end by 7 bases; junction bases not matched to a gene: 3. This CDR3 reads CASTDRGNEQFF. The CDR3 DNA is TGTGCCAGCACGGACAGGGGGAATGAGCAGTTCTTC. Together with reference TRBV19 and TRBJ2-1, the CDR3 gives the full variable domain: DGGITQSPKYLFRKEGQNVTLSCEQNLNHDAMYWYRQDPGQGLRLIYYSQIVNDFQKGDIAEGYSVSREKKESFPLTVTSAQKNPTAFYLCASTDRGNEQFFGPGTRLTVL.

In its sample, this clone was seen a few times. V and J are TRBV6-5 and TRBJ2-3, with D maybe TRBD2 (5 bases). Germline V CDR1 and CDR2: MNHEY, SVGAGI. The CDR3 sequence is 16 residues long. V lost 2 bases and J lost 2, with 14 bases in between. Here the CDR3 reads CASSYGSSGFTDTQYF. Written as DNA, the CDR3 is TGTGCCAGCAGTTACGGGTCCAGCGGCTTCACAGATACGCAGTATTTT.

The V and J genes are TRBV19 and TRBJ1-1; D remains ambiguous. There are 12 residues in the CDR3. In germline, CDR1 is LNHDA, CDR2 SQIVND (reference sequence). The V end was cut by 3 bases, the J end by 5 bases, with 7 bases between. The CDR3 loop reads CASSMGITEAFF. The DNA of the CDR3 is TGTGCCAGTAGTATGGGGATTACTGAAGCTTTCTTT.

This clone showed up just a few times. The chain uses TRBV2 and TRBJ1-2; 9 bases fit TRBD1. The germline gives CDR1 SNHLY, CDR2 FYNNEI. V lost 4 bases and J lost 8; bases outside the gene matches: 5. The CDR3 runs 13 residues. The CDR3, as DNA: TGTGCCAGCAGTGTGGGGACAGGGACCGGCTACACCTTC. It codes for CASSVGTGTGYTF. The whole variable domain, filled in from reference TRBV2 and TRBJ1-2, reads EPEVTQTPSHQVTQMGQEVILRCVPISNHLYFYWYRQILGQKVEFLVSFYNNEISEKSEIFDDQFSVERPDGSNFTLKIRSTKLEDSAMYFCASSVGTGTGYTFGSGTRLTVV.

The rearrangement joins TRBV5-8 to TRBJ1-1; the D is unclear. CDR3 length: 14 residues. V was cut by 4 bases and J by 4 bases, with 14 bases left in between. CDR1 and CDR2 (germline): SGHTS, YDEGEE. The CDR3 DNA reads as TGTGCCAGCAGCCCTGAATTGCGGCTCACTGAAGCTTTCTTT. It codes for CASSPELRLTEAFF. Drawing the rest from reference TRBV5-8 and TRBJ1-1, the complete variable domain is EAGVTQSPTHLIKTRGQQATLRCSPISGHTSVYWYQQALGLGLQFLLWYDEGEERNRGNFPPRFSGRQFPNYSSELNVNALELEDSALYLCASSPELRLTEAFFGQGTRLTVV.